These 32 T cell receptor beta chains came from one sample sequenced in a study of early T cells in non-severe SARS-CoV-2 infection. TCRdb used MiXCR to reprocess the 5' RACE reads, holding one entry per CDR3 protein. The repertoire includes 50,000 to 60,000 distinct CDR3 sequences, around 9.3% of them detected once, and 3.5% to 5% sits in the top ten. This specimen consisted of whole blood, obtained at baseline. All receptors derive from an adult who was a healthcare worker with PCR-confirmed SARS-CoV-2 infection or an uninfected control (not recorded which).

This clonotype has more than one count but fewer than ten. The V and J genes are TRBV6-5 and TRBJ2-3; weak D call: TRBD2 (5 bases). Germline V CDR1 and CDR2: MNHEY, SVGAGI. The CDR3 has 14 amino acids. V dropped 0 bases and J dropped 4 bases, with 8 bases sitting between them. This CDR3 reads CASSYSSGADTQYF. In DNA, the CDR3 is TGTGCCAGCAGTTACTCGTCCGGGGCAGATACGCAGTATTTT.

The table lists this clonotype with many counts. CDR3 bases: TGTGCCAGCAGCTTAATTAGCCCCAACACCGGGGAGCTGTTTTTT. Translated, it gives CASSLISPNTGELFF. This chain connects TRBV7-9 to TRBJ2-2; D uncertain. In germline, CDR1 is SEHNR, CDR2 FQNEAQ (reference sequence). The CDR3 consists of 15 residues. Trimming took 2 bases from V and 2 from J, leaving 9 bases between them.

The chain is built from TRBV3-1 and TRBJ2-5; 8 bases match TRBD2. Trimming at V came to 4 bases and at J to 5 bases, leaving 3 bases not matched to a gene. This CDR3 has 13 residues. Germline V CDR1 and CDR2: LGHDT, YNNKEL (reference sequence). CDR3 protein: CASSRAGVETQYF. CDR3 DNA sequence: TGTGCCAGCAGCCGAGCGGGAGTTGAGACCCAGTACTTC.

This clonotype was found a few times. The chain has TRBV29-1 and TRBJ1-2, with TRBD1 identical over 10 bases. V lost 5 bases and J lost 2; bases outside the gene matches: 2. The germline gives CDR1 SQVTM, CDR2 ANQGSEA. The CDR3 is 13 amino acids. The CDR3 loop is CSVSDRGNYGYTF. In nucleotides, the CDR3 is TGCAGCGTTTCGGACAGGGGGAACTATGGCTACACCTTC. Combining the CDR3 with reference TRBV29-1 and TRBJ1-2 gives the whole variable domain SAVISQKPSRDICQRGTSLTIQCQVDSQVTMMFWYRQQPGQSLTLIATANQGSEATYESGFVIDKFPISRPNLTFSTLTVSNMSPEDSSIYLCSVSDRGNYGYTFGSGTRLTVV.

The chain links TRBV29-1 to TRBJ2-5, with D tentatively TRBD2 (6 bases). Trimming stripped 5 bases from V and 5 bases from J, with 15 bases between. Germline CDR1 and CDR2: SQVTM and ANQGSEA. This CDR3 has 13 residues. Here the CDR3 reads CSVQEGNMETQYF. The CDR3 DNA sequence: TGCAGCGTTCAGGAGGGTAATATGGAGACCCAGTACTTC.

This clonotype was detected many times. This sequence joins TRBV7-9 and TRBJ2-6, with unresolved D. Germline CDR1 reads SEHNR; CDR2 reads FQNEAQ (reference sequence). Trimming took off 1 base at V and 6 bases at J, with 4 bases between the two ends. CDR3 length equals 13 residues. CDR3: CASSLGTANVLTF. The CDR3 nucleotides are TGTGCCAGCAGCTTAGGCACGGCCAACGTCCTGACTTTC.

The CDR3 DNA sequence: TGTGCCAGCAGCTTTAGAGACTACAATGAGCAGTTCTTC. Its protein is CASSFRDYNEQFF. This rearrangement joins TRBV7-6 to TRBJ2-1; no firm D call. The CDR3 is made up of 13 amino acids. Deletions cut 3 bases from V and 3 bases from J, with 6 bases between. The germline V gene encodes CDR1 SGHVS and CDR2 FNYEAQ.

This clonotype was counted at least ten times. The CDR3 here is CASSLAGGNTEAFF. In DNA, the CDR3 is TGTGCCAGCAGCTTGGCCGGGGGCAACACTGAAGCTTTCTTT. J is TRBJ1-1 and V is TRBV5-5; TRBD1 might be the D (6 bases). Germline-derived CDR1 and CDR2 are SGHKS and YYEKEE (reference sequence). Trimming stripped 0 bases from V and 2 bases from J, with 8 bases between. The CDR3 totals 14 residues.

The chain couples TRBV2 to TRBJ1-5; 8 nucleotides match TRBD1. CDR1 SNHLY and CDR2 FYNNEI come from the germline V gene. There are 15 residues in the CDR3. V was pared by 4 bases and J by 6 bases, with 8 bases of the junction left unmatched. This chain's CDR3 is CASSVSSQGVQPQHF. CDR3 nucleotides: TGTGCCAGCAGTGTATCTTCACAGGGGGTTCAGCCCCAGCATTTT. Full variable domain (missing parts from reference TRBV2 and TRBJ1-5): EPEVTQTPSHQVTQMGQEVILRCVPISNHLYFYWYRQILGQKVEFLVSFYNNEISEKSEIFDDQFSVERPDGSNFTLKIRSTKLEDSAMYFCASSVSSQGVQPQHFGDGTRLSIL.

The chain carries TRBV20-1 and TRBJ2-3, with D unresolved. This CDR3 spans 16 amino acids. The germline V gene has CDR1 DFQATT and CDR2 SNEGSKA (reference sequence). Trimming took off 1 base at V and 2 bases at J, with 16 bases between the two ends. CDR3 region: CSARGARKRDTDTQYF. The CDR3 bases are TGCAGTGCTAGAGGAGCAAGAAAAAGGGACACAGATACGCAGTATTTT.

This clonotype was counted ten times or more. V gene TRBV5-1 combines with J gene TRBJ2-7; TRBD1 matches 7 bases. Germline V CDR1 and CDR2: SGHRS, YFSETQ. This CDR3 has 15 residues. V lost 0 bases and J lost 5; bases outside the gene matches: 8. Here the CDR3 DNA reads TGCGCCAGCAGCTTGGAGGGGGCTGGGATCCACGAGCAGTACTTC. Translation gives CASSLEGAGIHEQYF. Looking up the rest from reference TRBV5-1 and TRBJ2-7 gives the full variable domain: KAGVTQTPRYLIKTRGQQVTLSCSPISGHRSVSWYQQTPGQGLQFLFEYFSETQRNKGNFPGRFSGRQFSNSRSEMNVSTLELGDSALYLCASSLEGAGIHEQYFGPGTRLTVT.

This clonotype came up many times. V usage is TRBV12-3 or TRBV12-4 and J usage is TRBJ1-2; maybe TRBD1 (5 bases). Between the trimmed V and J ends, which lost 2 bases and 7 bases, there was a span of 14 bases. This CDR3 region has 14 residues. CDR3 loop: CASSLLGPSPGYTF. CDR3 bases: TGTGCCAGCAGTTTACTGGGACCCAGTCCTGGCTACACCTTC.

CDR3 in amino acids: CATPGGLNYGYTF. CDR3 sequence (DNA): TGTGCCACCCCCGGAGGATTAAACTATGGCTACACCTTC. This rearrangement joins TRBV27 to TRBJ1-2; D gene uncertain. The V end was cut by 10 bases, the J end by 2 bases, with 14 bases between. Germline CDR1 and CDR2: MNHEY and SMNVEV (reference sequence). The CDR3 extends over 13 amino acids.

This clonotype has more than one count but fewer than ten. The V and J genes are TRBV6-1 and TRBJ2-7, with D tentatively TRBD1 (6 bases). This CDR3 comprises 14 residues. From germline, CDR1 is MNHNS and CDR2 SASEGT. V lost 1 base, J lost 5 bases, and 12 bases lay in between. CDR3 nucleotide sequence: TGTGCCAGCAGTGAAGGCAGGGGTGGCCACGAGCAGTACTTC. Amino acid sequence: CASSEGRGGHEQYF.

To note about this clonotype: One junction end does not reproduce the germline sequence, and a read error may be involved. The chain employs TRBV7-2 and TRBJ2-3; 9 bases align to TRBD2. In germline, CDR1 is SGHTA, CDR2 FQGNSA. The CDR3 is 14 residues long. The CDR3 region has the DNA TGTGCCAGCAGCGCTAGCGGGGCCACAAATACGCAGTATTTT. This sequence encodes CASSASGATNTQYF.

J is TRBJ2-7 and V is TRBV18; unclear D gene. The CDR3 loop spans 13 amino acids. The germline gives CDR1 KGHSH, CDR2 LQKENI. Deletions cut 3 bases from V and 5 bases from J, with 11 bases between. CDR3: CASSPTTPNEQYF. CDR3 nucleotide sequence: TGTGCCAGCTCACCTACGACTCCTAACGAGCAGTACTTC.

Worth noting for this clonotype: This may be a read error, as it is one base from a much larger clone. The gene calls are TRBV19 and TRBJ2-5, with D unresolved. The CDR3 totals 13 residues. Per the germline V gene, CDR1 is LNHDA and CDR2 is SQIVND (reference sequence). CDR3 in DNA: TGTGTCAGTAGTATTCTCGGCCAAGAGACCCAGTACTTC. Translated, it gives CVSSILGQETQYF.

The chain links TRBV7-2 to TRBJ1-3; D might be TRBD1 (5 bases). The V end lost 8 bases, the J end lost 0 bases, and 11 bases lay between the germline ends. In germline, CDR1 is SGHTA, CDR2 FQGNSA. This CDR3 has 14 residues. CDR3 amino acids: CASAREHSGNTIYF. The CDR3 nucleotides are TGTGCCAGCGCCAGGGAACACTCTGGAAACACCATATATTTT.

The chain is built from TRBV20-1 and TRBJ2-7; unclear D gene. This CDR3 comprises 12 residues. Trimming took off 3 bases at V and 3 bases at J, with 9 bases between the two ends. The germline V gene encodes CDR1 DFQATT and CDR2 SNEGSKA (reference sequence). The CDR3 coding sequence is TGCAGTGCTAGGGGAACGAGCTACGAGCAGTACTTC. It codes for CSARGTSYEQYF.

This clonotype was seen more than once but under ten times. The CDR3 bases are TGTGCCAGCAGTGACATATCCCCCCCCTACGAGCAGTACTTC. Translated: CASSDISPPYEQYF. This chain joins TRBV6-1 and TRBJ2-7; D ambiguous. Per germline, CDR1 MNHNS and CDR2 SASEGT. This CDR3 comprises 14 residues. The V and J ends lost 3 bases and 2 bases respectively, with 11 bases between them.

The rearrangement links TRBV7-3 to TRBJ2-1; 7 bases line up with TRBD2. V trimming: 2 bases; J trimming: 5 bases; junction bases outside the gene matches: 9. Germline V gene lookup returns CDR1 SGHTA and CDR2 FQGTGA. The CDR3 has 16 amino acids. CDR3 in DNA: TGTGCCAGCAGCTTAGGGCTAGCGGCGGTTAACAATGAGCAGTTCTTC. It yields the protein CASSLGLAAVNNEQFF. The full variable domain, with the rest looked up from reference TRBV7-3 and TRBJ2-1, is GAGVSQTPSNKVTEKGKYVELRCDPISGHTALYWYRQSLGQGPEFLIYFQGTGAADDSGLPNDRFFAVRPEGSVSTLKIQRTERGDSAVYLCASSLGLAAVNNEQFFGPGTRLTVL.

In its sample, this clonotype was seen a few times. The CDR3 reads CASQTSGPQETQYF. In DNA, the CDR3 is TGTGCCAGCCAGACTAGCGGTCCACAAGAGACCCAGTACTTC. The chain couples TRBV28 to TRBJ2-5, with 9 bases identical to TRBD2. CDR1 is MDHEN, CDR2 SYDVKM, per germline. This CDR3 contains 14 residues. V dropped 8 bases and J dropped 2; count of bases not matched to a gene: 6.

This clonotype was recorded at least ten times. The V and J genes are TRBV5-1 and TRBJ2-7; D ambiguous. Trimming stripped 1 base from V and 0 bases from J, with 2 bases between. Germline-derived CDR1 and CDR2 are SGHRS and YFSETQ. The CDR3 totals 12 residues. CDR3 DNA sequence: TGCGCCAGCAGCTTGCCCTCCTACGAGCAGTACTTC. This sequence encodes CASSLPSYEQYF.

This clonotype was observed at least ten times. This sequence joins TRBV25-1 and TRBJ1-4; D is possibly TRBD1 (5 bases). The V and J ends lost 4 bases and 8 bases respectively, with 14 bases between them. The germline CDR1 and CDR2 sequences are MGHDK and SYGVNS. The CDR3 extends over 14 amino acids. This CDR3 is CASSAWQGTEKLFF. The CDR3 DNA sequence: TGTGCCAGCAGTGCCTGGCAGGGAACCGAAAAACTGTTTTTT.

This clonotype was observed a handful of times. This chain uses TRBV29-1 with TRBJ2-1; D is uncertain. Trimming took off 0 bases at V and 4 bases at J, with 1 base between the two ends. The germline V gene encodes CDR1 SQVTM and CDR2 ANQGSEA. CDR3 length: 11 residues. The CDR3 spells CSVEEYNEQFF. CDR3 bases: TGCAGCGTTGAAGAATACAATGAGCAGTTCTTC.

This clonotype has a handful of counts. The chain couples TRBV7-9 to TRBJ1-6; unclear D gene. Looked up from germline, CDR1 is SEHNR and CDR2 is FQNEAQ (reference sequence). V lost 0 bases, J lost 7 bases, and 4 bases lay in between. There are 13 residues in the CDR3. The CDR3 DNA reads as TGTGCCAGCAGCTTAGCGTCGAATTCACCCCTCCACTTT. As protein: CASSLASNSPLHF.

This clonotype turned up a few times. The CDR3 DNA reads TGTGCCAGCAGCTTAAGATGGCCATATAGCAATCAGCCCCAGCATTTT. This gives the protein CASSLRWPYSNQPQHF. The V gene is TRBV7-9, the J gene TRBJ1-5, with D unresolved. Germline V gene data show CDR1 as SEHNR and CDR2 as FQNEAQ (reference sequence). Trimming shortened V by 2 bases and J by 0 bases, and 11 bases separated the two germline ends. This CDR3 region has 16 residues.

This clonotype appeared many times. The chain links TRBV7-9 to TRBJ2-7; unclear D gene. V was trimmed by 1 base and J by 2 bases, leaving 9 bases between them. The CDR3 is made up of 14 amino acids. In germline, CDR1 is SEHNR, CDR2 FQNEAQ (reference sequence). The CDR3 protein is CASSLDPFPYEQYF. In DNA, the CDR3 is TGTGCCAGCAGCTTAGACCCCTTTCCCTACGAGCAGTACTTC. Complete variable domain (other parts from reference TRBV7-9 and TRBJ2-7): DTGVSQNPRHKITKRGQNVTFRCDPISEHNRLYWYRQTLGQGPEFLTYFQNEAQLEKSRLLSDRFSAERPKGSFSTLEIQRTEQGDSAMYLCASSLDPFPYEQYFGPGTRLTVT.

The chain joins TRBV20-1 to TRBJ2-7, with D tentatively TRBD1 (8 bases). Germline V CDR1 and CDR2: DFQATT, SNEGSKA (reference sequence). The length of the CDR3 is 15 residues. Trimming cost V 2 bases and J 3 bases, with 17 bases left between them. CDR3 residues: CSARTGQGGFYEQYF. The CDR3 coding sequence is TGCAGTGCTAGAACCGGACAGGGAGGGTTCTACGAGCAGTACTTC.

This clonotype has a handful of counts. V is TRBV7-9 and J is TRBJ1-4, with D maybe TRBD1 (5 bases). The germline V gene encodes CDR1 SEHNR and CDR2 FQNEAQ (reference sequence). Trimming stripped 5 bases from V and 6 bases from J, with 13 bases between. The CDR3 contains 14 residues. This CDR3 reads CASSPGTVDEKLFF. The CDR3, as DNA: TGTGCCAGCAGCCCGGGGACGGTTGATGAAAAACTGTTTTTT.

This clonotype appeared many times. This rearrangement joins TRBV9 to TRBJ1-4, with D unclear. V lost 6 bases, J lost 6 bases, and 21 bases lay in between. Germline lookup yields CDR1 SGDLS and CDR2 YYNGEE. The CDR3 runs to 16 residues. The CDR3 DNA is TGTGCCAGCATCGCCAGACCCGGGCAGATATATGAAAAACTGTTTTTT. It translates to CASIARPGQIYEKLFF. Based on the CDR3 plus reference TRBV9 and TRBJ1-4, the full variable domain is DSGVTQTPKHLITATGQRVTLRCSPRSGDLSVYWYQQSLDQGLQFLIQYYNGEERAKGNILERFSAQQFPDLHSELNLSSLELGDSALYFCASIARPGQIYEKLFFGSGTQLSVL.

V gene TRBV29-1 combines with J gene TRBJ1-2; D perhaps matches TRBD1 (6 bases). The CDR3 runs to 13 residues. The V gene lost 3 bases and the J gene lost 4 bases, with 12 bases spanning the gap. Germline CDR1 and CDR2: SQVTM and ANQGSEA. In DNA form, the CDR3 reads TGCAGCGTTGAGAGAGACAGGTTCTATGGCTACACCTTC. It encodes CSVERDRFYGYTF.